Listed here are 28 T cell receptor beta chains from one sample, sequenced in a study of PD-1 blockade in mismatch repair-deficient tumors. The data were produced by immunoSEQ multiplex PCR, yet TCRdb's version contains in-frame clones alone and is incomplete. The sample contains around 100,000 clones, over 75% of which appear only once. The sequenced sample was peripheral blood, obtained about 36 weeks after starting pembrolizumab. These receptors were obtained from an adult with mismatch repair-deficient cancer.

V usage is TRBV7-2 and J usage is TRBJ2-7; 11 bases fit TRBD1. With V trimmed by 6 bases and J by 4 bases, 8 bases remained unmatched. Germline V gene data show CDR1 as SGHTA and CDR2 as FQGNSA. The CDR3 consists of 15 residues. CDR3 sequence: CASRGKGTGGYEQYF. The DNA of the CDR3 is TGTGCCAGCAGGGGCAAGGGGACAGGGGGATACGAGCAGTACTTC. Variable domain in full (rest from reference TRBV7-2 and TRBJ2-7): GAGVSQSPSNKVTEKGKDVELRCDPISGHTALYWYRQSLGQGLEFLIYFQGNSAPDKSGLPSDRFSAERTGGSVSTLTIQRTQQEDSAVYLCASRGKGTGGYEQYFGPGTRLTVT.

This chain joins TRBV27 and TRBJ2-2; TRBD2 might be the D (6 bases). The germline V and J ends were trimmed by 6 bases and 7 bases, with 15 bases remaining between them. Germline CDR1 reads MNHEY; CDR2 reads SMNVEV (reference sequence). The CDR3 is 14 residues long. The CDR3 protein is CASSVTSLSGELFF. CDR3 bases: TGTGCCAGCAGCGTGACTAGTTTGAGCGGGGAGCTGTTTTTT.

The rearrangement uses TRBV5-1 and TRBJ2-2; 7 bases are shared with TRBD1. The CDR3 extends over 17 amino acids. Per germline, CDR1 SGHRS and CDR2 YFSETQ. The trim removed 3 bases at V and 3 bases at J, leaving 11 bases unmatched. CDR3 amino acids: CASSSRTGPEDTGELFF. The CDR3 DNA follows: TGCGCCAGCAGCTCCCGGACAGGCCCGGAGGACACCGGGGAGCTGTTTTTT.

This chain connects TRBV27 to TRBJ2-3; D perhaps matches TRBD2 (6 bases). The CDR3 is 13 residues long. V was shortened by 3 bases and J by 9 bases, with 13 bases between the two germline ends. Germline CDR1 MNHEY, CDR2 SMNVEV (reference sequence). DNA for the CDR3: TGTGCCAGCAGTTTTCAGGAGGGCCGAACGCAGTATTTT. It translates to CASSFQEGRTQYF.

The genes are TRBV6-1 and TRBJ2-7, with no clear D. CDR1 is MNHNS and CDR2 is SASEGT in the germline V gene. The germline V and J ends were trimmed by 2 bases and 0 bases, with 5 bases remaining between them. CDR3 length: 13 residues. CDR3 coding DNA: TGTGCCAGCAGTGAACGCACCTCCTACGAGCAGTACTTC. It is translated as CASSERTSYEQYF.

The V gene is TRBV5-1, the J gene TRBJ2-7; a weak D match, TRBD1 (6 bases). Per the germline V gene, CDR1 is SGHRS and CDR2 is YFSETQ. The CDR3 runs 12 residues. The ends were cut back, 0 bases at V and 5 bases at J, with 6 bases in the middle. Here the CDR3 reads CASSLAGDEQYF. The DNA for the CDR3 is TGCGCCAGCAGCTTGGCAGGGGACGAGCAGTACTTC.

This clone has a single count. The chain links TRBV5-1 to TRBJ1-3; possibly TRBD1 for D (5 bases). Germline CDR1 SGHRS, CDR2 YFSETQ. V gave up 5 bases and J gave up 4 bases, with 19 bases separating them. CDR3 length: 16 amino acids. This CDR3 is CASSAQGLSGGNTIYF. The CDR3 DNA is TGCGCCAGCAGTGCTCAGGGCCTCTCGGGAGGAAACACCATATATTTT.

The chain uses TRBV19 and TRBJ1-3; TRBD1 might be the D (6 bases). Germline lookup yields CDR1 LNHDA and CDR2 SQIVND (reference sequence). The CDR3 consists of 16 residues. V was cut by 8 bases and J by 1 base, with 18 bases left in between. The CDR3 region has the DNA TGTGCCAGTTCTCCGGATACACAGGGTTCTGGAAACACCATATATTTT. It yields the protein CASSPDTQGSGNTIYF.

This clone appeared a few times. V is TRBV15 and J is TRBJ1-2; D perhaps matches TRBD1 (5 bases). CDR1 LNHNV and CDR2 YYDKDF come from the germline V gene (reference sequence). V lost 5 bases and J 8 bases, leaving 12 bases between the germline ends. The CDR3 has 12 residues. The CDR3 is CATSERGVGYTF. DNA for the CDR3: TGTGCCACCAGCGAGCGGGGCGTCGGCTACACCTTC.

The chain recombines TRBV7-2 with TRBJ2-1; D is ambiguous. Germline assignment: CDR1 SGHTA and CDR2 FQGNSA. The CDR3 covers 14 residues. The germline V and J ends were trimmed by 1 base and 2 bases, with 6 bases remaining between them. In nucleotides, the CDR3 is TGTGCCAGCAGCTTAGGCGTAACCTACAATGAGCAGTTCTTC. Its translation: CASSLGVTYNEQFF.

The rearrangement joins TRBV7-9 to TRBJ2-1; D unclear. Per germline, CDR1 SEHNR and CDR2 FQNEAQ (reference sequence). The CDR3 spans 13 residues. Between the trimmed V and J ends, which lost 5 bases and 8 bases, there was a span of 13 bases. This CDR3 is CASSPSSRDEQFF. The CDR3 nucleotides read TGTGCCAGCAGCCCGAGTTCCCGGGATGAGCAGTTCTTC. The entire variable domain, with the rest obtained from reference TRBV7-9 and TRBJ2-1, is as follows: DTGVSQNPRHKITKRGQNVTFRCDPISEHNRLYWYRQTLGQGPEFLTYFQNEAQLEKSRLLSDRFSAERPKGSFSTLEIQRTEQGDSAMYLCASSPSSRDEQFFGPGTRLTVL.

The rearrangement uses TRBV7-3 and TRBJ2-1; 10 positions agree with TRBD2. Germline trimming cut 5 bases from V and 7 bases from J; bases unmatched to any gene: 11. There are 16 residues in the CDR3. Germline assignment: CDR1 SGHTA and CDR2 FQGTGA. The CDR3 DNA follows: TGTGCCAGCAGCCCCGAGGGCCTAGCGGGAGTAAATGAGCAGTTCTTC. Translating gives CASSPEGLAGVNEQFF.

This rearrangement joins TRBV11-2 to TRBJ2-7; the D is unclear. V was cut by 4 bases and J by 0 bases, with 4 bases left in between. The CDR3 sequence is 12 residues long. CDR1 is SGHAT, CDR2 FQNNGV, per germline. The chain's CDR3 is CASSSYSYEQYF. The DNA of the CDR3 is TGTGCCAGCAGCTCCTACTCCTACGAGCAGTACTTC.

This clone was found once. The CDR3 protein is CASRIGLAGVYEQYF. The CDR3 coding sequence is TGTGCCAGCAGGATTGGACTAGCGGGAGTCTACGAGCAGTACTTC. V usage is TRBV6-5 and J usage is TRBJ2-7; 13 bases fit TRBD2. Trimming took 6 bases from V and 3 from J; bases not matched to a gene: 5. There are 15 residues in the CDR3. Germline V gene sequence: CDR1 MNHEY, CDR2 SVGAGI.

The chain links TRBV9 to TRBJ2-1; possibly TRBD1 for D (5 bases). Trimming shortened V by 4 bases and J by 2 bases, and 10 bases separated the two germline ends. Germline CDR1 and CDR2: SGDLS and YYNGEE. The CDR3 length is 14 residues. The CDR3 is CASSSQGPYNEQFF. The CDR3 DNA follows: TGTGCCAGCAGCTCTCAGGGCCCCTACAATGAGCAGTTCTTC.

The V call is TRBV9, the J call TRBJ2-1; D is possibly TRBD2 (6 bases). Germline V gene data show CDR1 as SGDLS and CDR2 as YYNGEE. This CDR3 contains 15 residues. V dropped 4 bases and J dropped 3 bases, with 14 bases sitting between them. The CDR3 sequence: CASSTSGVIYNEQFF. The CDR3 DNA sequence: TGTGCCAGCAGCACTTCGGGGGTAATCTACAATGAGCAGTTCTTC.

The chain is built from TRBV18 and TRBJ2-7; the D gene is possibly TRBD1 (6 bases). The CDR3 is made up of 16 amino acids. The V end lost 1 base, the J end lost 0 bases, and 13 bases lay between the germline ends. Germline loops: CDR1 KGHSH, CDR2 LQKENI. The DNA for the CDR3 is TGTGCCAGCTCACCACGACAGGTAGGAAGCTCCTACGAGCAGTACTTC. Protein: CASSPRQVGSSYEQYF.

This sequence joins TRBV6-6 and TRBJ2-5, with TRBD2 matching 9 bases. The CDR3 extends over 13 amino acids. Germline CDR1 MNHNY, CDR2 SVGAGI (reference sequence). V lost 4 bases, J lost 4 bases, and 1 base stayed unmatched. CDR3 nucleotides: TGTGCCAGCAGTTCAGCGGGAGGAGAGACCCAGTACTTC. This gives the protein CASSSAGGETQYF.

Worth noting for this clone: Germline and junction disagree at one end, which may indicate a read error. This sequence joins TRBV5-8 and TRBJ2-3; maybe TRBD2 (6 bases). CDR1 SGHTS and CDR2 YDEGEE come from the germline V gene. CDR3 length: 18 residues. The DNA for the CDR3 is TGTGCCAGCACCTTGCCCGGGGACTGGGGACGAGAGGCAGATACGCAGTATTTT. It codes for CASTLPGDWGREADTQYF.

This chain links TRBV10-3 with TRBJ1-1; possibly TRBD1 for D (6 bases). CDR3 length: 15 amino acids. V gave up 0 bases and J gave up 4 bases, with 12 bases separating them. Germline-derived CDR1 and CDR2 are ENHRY and SYGVKD. The CDR3 bases are TGTGCCATCAGTGAGTCGGGGGCAGGGAGCACTGAAGCTTTCTTT. It yields the protein CAISESGAGSTEAFF.

The chain joins TRBV2 to TRBJ2-3; 12 nucleotides line up with TRBD2. After removal of 8 bases from V and 0 bases from J, the junction contained 6 bases not matched to a gene. This CDR3 contains 16 residues. The germline V gene encodes CDR1 SNHLY and CDR2 FYNNEI. CDR3: CASVETSGSSTDTQYF. The CDR3 DNA reads as TGTGCCAGCGTCGAGACTAGCGGGAGCAGCACAGATACGCAGTATTTT.

The V gene is TRBV7-9, the J gene TRBJ2-3; D unclear. V lost 5 bases and J lost 4, with 10 bases in between. Germline V gene lookup returns CDR1 SEHNR and CDR2 FQNEAQ (reference sequence). The CDR3 has 13 residues. Written as DNA, the CDR3 is TGTGCCAGCAGCCCTACGAGACCAGATACGCAGTATTTT. This codes for CASSPTRPDTQYF.

The CDR3 here is CASSAERGQKLFF. CDR3 DNA: TGTGCCAGCAGTGCCGAACGTGGTCAAAAACTGTTTTTT. The chain joins TRBV6-1 to TRBJ1-4; D is undetermined. Germline CDR1 reads MNHNS; CDR2 reads SASEGT. There are 13 residues in the CDR3. V lost 4 bases and J 9 bases, leaving 12 bases between the germline ends.

The rearrangement uses TRBV4-1 and TRBJ2-7; TRBD1 agrees at 8 bases. V lost 0 bases, J lost 5 bases, and 6 bases stayed unmatched. CDR1 and CDR2 (germline): MGHRA, YSYEKL. The CDR3 spans 15 residues. The CDR3 sequence: CASSQDPGTGHEQYF. The DNA of the CDR3 is TGCGCCAGCAGCCAAGATCCGGGGACAGGCCACGAGCAGTACTTC.

The rearrangement links TRBV5-1 to TRBJ2-5; D ambiguous. The CDR3 has 13 amino acids. The ends were cut back, 4 bases at V and 0 bases at J, with 7 bases in the middle. CDR1 is SGHRS and CDR2 is YFSETQ in the germline V gene. As DNA, the CDR3 is TGCGCCAGCAGCCAAAGATACCAAGAGACCCAGTACTTC. It yields the protein CASSQRYQETQYF.

The chain has TRBV7-8 and TRBJ2-1; 8 bases agree with TRBD1. V shed 4 bases, J shed 5 bases, and the junction held 1 base outside the gene matches. Germline CDR1 is SGHVS and CDR2 is FQNEAQ. This CDR3 spans 13 amino acids. This CDR3 is CASSWDRNNEQFF. CDR3 nucleotide sequence: TGTGCCAGCAGCTGGGACAGGAACAATGAGCAGTTCTTC.

The genes are TRBV29-1 and TRBJ2-3; D is unresolved. The germline V gene has CDR1 SQVTM and CDR2 ANQGSEA. The CDR3 contains 12 residues. Deletions cut 7 bases from V and 1 base from J, with 9 bases between. CDR3 region: CSDRVGTDTQYF. In DNA, the CDR3 is TGCAGCGATAGGGTCGGCACAGATACGCAGTATTTT.

This clone showed up just once. V gene TRBV25-1 combines with J gene TRBJ1-2, with D possibly matching TRBD1 (6 bases). The germline V and J ends were trimmed by 1 base and 8 bases, with 17 bases remaining between them. Germline-derived CDR1 and CDR2 are MGHDK and SYGVNS. The CDR3 has 15 amino acids. CDR3 coding DNA: TGTGCCAGCAGTGAATTGTCAGGGGTGATTGGAGGCTACACCTTC. Translating it yields CASSELSGVIGGYTF.